One and the same sample provided the 26 T cell receptor beta chains below, sequenced in a study of shared T cell receptors in the human thymus (dated by TCRdb to the early 2020s). Library generation was performed with the immunoSEQ multiplex PCR assay. The immuneACCESS repertoire file appears here via TCRdb, limited to in-frame rearrangements. These files lack a portion of the clones; in checked studies, under half of the deficit traces to unresolved V genes, and the cause of the others is not known. For this sample there are roughly 700,000 clones; 85% to 90% appear just once. 0.01% of the sample goes to the ten largest clones. These data also featured in a second study, about human thymus T cells.

Material for sequencing was thymocytes. All receptors derive from a boy in the first two years of life with a congenital heart defect. Donor details come from another sample of the same person, matched by shared clones.

This chain joins TRBV25-1 and TRBJ2-1; TRBD2 is a possible D gene (7 bases). This CDR3 comprises 16 residues. The V end was cut by 1 base, the J end by 4 bases, with 14 bases between. Germline assignment: CDR1 MGHDK and CDR2 SYGVNS. In DNA, the CDR3 is TGTGCCAGCAGTGAATGGGGGGGGCCCCTTTACAATGAGCAGTTCTTC. This gives the protein CASSEWGGPLYNEQFF.

The V call is TRBV5-1, the J call TRBJ2-7, with 13 bases aligning to TRBD2. Unmatched junction bases numbered 5, after V lost 2 bases and J lost 3 bases. Germline CDR1 is SGHRS and CDR2 is YFSETQ. The CDR3 runs to 16 residues. The CDR3 DNA follows: TGCGCCAGCAGCTTAAGGACTAGCGGGAGTTTCTACGAGCAGTACTTC. It codes for CASSLRTSGSFYEQYF.

The V gene is TRBV5-4, the J gene TRBJ2-3; 10 bases map to TRBD2. The CDR3 consists of 15 residues. The germline CDR1 and CDR2 sequences are SGHNT and YYREEE (reference sequence). Unmatched junction bases numbered 1, after V lost 0 bases and J lost 3 bases. Here the CDR3 reads CASSLASGSTDTQYF. The CDR3 DNA reads as TGTGCCAGCAGCTTGGCTAGCGGGAGTACAGATACGCAGTATTTT.

The chain is built from TRBV28 and TRBJ2-5, with TRBD2 matching over 10 bases. The CDR3 spans 17 residues. With 6 bases clipped from V and 4 bases from J, the junction kept 14 bases outside the gene matches. Per germline, CDR1 MDHEN and CDR2 SYDVKM. The CDR3 reads CASSTAGPGTSAETQYF. DNA for the CDR3: TGTGCCAGCAGCACCGCTGGCCCCGGGACTAGCGCAGAGACCCAGTACTTC.

This clone showed up just once. This sequence joins TRBV2 and TRBJ2-7, with D possibly being TRBD1 (6 bases). CDR1 is SNHLY, CDR2 FYNNEI, per germline. The CDR3 has 17 residues. Between the trimmed V and J ends, which lost 4 bases and 3 bases, there was a span of 22 bases. DNA for the CDR3: TGTGCCAGCAGTGGGGCAGCCCGGGACAACCCATTCTACGAGCAGTACTTC. Its translation: CASSGAARDNPFYEQYF.

V gene TRBV7-9 combines with J gene TRBJ2-5; 10 bases are shared with TRBD1. In germline, CDR1 is SEHNR, CDR2 FQNEAQ (reference sequence). The ends lost 1 base at V and 5 bases at J; junction bases unmatched: 7. The CDR3 extends over 16 amino acids. CDR3 protein: CASSLGTGGVGETQYF. CDR3 DNA: TGTGCCAGCAGCTTAGGGACAGGGGGGGTTGGGGAGACCCAGTACTTC.

The V gene is TRBV7-3, the J gene TRBJ1-1, with 9 bases lining up with TRBD1. Germline V lookup: CDR1 SGHTA, CDR2 FQGTGA. Trimming removed 5 bases from V and 4 bases from J; junction bases left unmatched: 2. This CDR3 comprises 13 residues. The CDR3 loop reads CASSPTGGTEAFF. CDR3 nucleotide sequence: TGTGCCAGCAGCCCGACAGGGGGCACTGAAGCTTTCTTT.

A note on this clone: The sample contains more than one DNA sequence encoding this CDR3. J is TRBJ2-1 and V is TRBV10-3; TRBD2 agrees at 14 bases. V lost 6 bases, J lost 0 bases, and 4 bases stayed unmatched. From germline, CDR1 is ENHRY and CDR2 SYGVKD. The length of the CDR3 is 17 residues. The CDR3 DNA follows: TGTGCCATCAGCGCCGGGACTAGCGGGAGCTCCTACAATGAGCAGTTCTTC. Protein sequence: CAISAGTSGSSYNEQFF.

CDR3 amino acids: CASNGGATREKLFF. The CDR3 region has the DNA TGTGCCAGCAATGGGGGGGCGACGCGTGAAAAACTGTTTTTT. The chain is built from TRBV7-9 and TRBJ1-4, with TRBD1 as a possible D gene (6 bases). This CDR3 has 14 amino acids. The germline gives CDR1 SEHNR, CDR2 FQNEAQ (reference sequence). V lost 7 bases and J 7 bases, leaving 16 bases between the germline ends. Supplemented by reference TRBV7-9 and TRBJ1-4, the full variable domain reads DTGVSQNPRHKITKRGQNVTFRCDPISEHNRLYWYRQTLGQGPEFLTYFQNEAQLEKSRLLSDRFSAERPKGSFSTLEIQRTEQGDSAMYLCASNGGATREKLFFGSGTQLSVL.

Written as DNA, the CDR3 is TGTGCCAGCAGAAGACAGGGGGCCTACGAGCAGTACTTC. Its translation: CASRRQGAYEQYF. The V gene is TRBV28, the J gene TRBJ2-7; 9 bases line up with TRBD1. CDR1 is MDHEN, CDR2 SYDVKM, per germline. V gave up 6 bases and J gave up 2 bases; unmatched junction bases: 2. The CDR3 contains 13 residues.

The rearrangement uses TRBV2 and TRBJ2-7, with 9 bases that match TRBD1. V dropped 5 bases and J dropped 4; count of bases not matched to a gene: 9. Germline lookup yields CDR1 SNHLY and CDR2 FYNNEI. CDR3 length: 15 amino acids. CDR3 loop: CASSNRAGQGYEQYF. Here the CDR3 DNA reads TGTGCCAGCAGTAACAGGGCGGGACAGGGTTACGAGCAGTACTTC.

This clone has a single count. The V call is TRBV29-1, the J call TRBJ2-1; 11 bases are a match to TRBD2. Germline CDR1 and CDR2: SQVTM and ANQGSEA. The length of the CDR3 is 12 residues. In nucleotides, the CDR3 is TGCAGGGATAGCGGGAGGGCAAGGCTGCAGTTCTTC. It specifies CRDSGRARLQFF.

In its sample, this clone was seen a few times. The J gene is TRBJ2-5, the V gene TRBV19; TRBD1 is a possible D gene (5 bases). In germline, CDR1 is LNHDA, CDR2 SQIVND (reference sequence). Trimming stripped 5 bases from V and 5 bases from J, with 18 bases between. This CDR3 region has 15 residues. The CDR3 protein is CASSPQDTSGETQYF. CDR3 sequence (DNA): TGTGCCAGTAGTCCCCAGGACACCTCCGGGGAGACCCAGTACTTC. Complete variable domain (other parts from reference TRBV19 and TRBJ2-5): DGGITQSPKYLFRKEGQNVTLSCEQNLNHDAMYWYRQDPGQGLRLIYYSQIVNDFQKGDIAEGYSVSREKKESFPLTVTSAQKNPTAFYLCASSPQDTSGETQYFGPGTRLLVL.

The V call is TRBV30, the J call TRBJ2-1; a weak D match, TRBD2 (6 bases). The germline V gene encodes CDR1 GTSNPN and CDR2 SVGIG (reference sequence). V lost 0 bases and J 10 bases, leaving 16 bases between the germline ends. This CDR3 is built from 14 residues. In DNA form, the CDR3 reads TGTGCCTGGAGTGTACGGTTGCGACTAGGGGAGCAGTTCTTC. This codes for CAWSVRLRLGEQFF.

The V gene is TRBV11-2, the J gene TRBJ2-1; D gene unclear. Germline CDR1 reads SGHAT; CDR2 reads FQNNGV. The CDR3 contains 17 residues. V was trimmed by 2 bases and J by 0 bases, leaving 14 bases between them. The CDR3 loop is CASSLRGLDGSYNEQFF. The CDR3 DNA follows: TGTGCCAGCAGCTTAAGAGGCCTAGACGGCTCCTACAATGAGCAGTTCTTC.

The rearrangement links TRBV7-6 to TRBJ2-1; TRBD2 is a possible D gene (6 bases). Trimming left V 5 bases short and J 8 bases short, with 31 bases between. Looked up from germline, CDR1 is SGHVS and CDR2 is FNYEAQ. This CDR3 comprises 19 residues. The CDR3 region is CASSVSRVSIPTGEDEQFF. DNA for the CDR3: TGTGCCAGCAGCGTCAGTCGGGTGTCAATTCCGACCGGGGAGGATGAGCAGTTCTTC.

The genes are TRBV7-6 and TRBJ1-2; D is undetermined. Germline V gene sequence: CDR1 SGHVS, CDR2 FNYEAQ. This CDR3 contains 11 residues. The ends were cut back, 1 base at V and 8 bases at J, with 5 bases in the middle. The CDR3 DNA sequence: TGTGCCAGCAGCTTAGGTGGCGGCTACACCTTC. Residues: CASSLGGGYTF.

This chain uses TRBV18 with TRBJ2-1; 8 nucleotides line up with TRBD2. Germline assignment: CDR1 KGHSH and CDR2 LQKENI. V lost 5 bases and J lost 5; bases outside the gene matches: 17. The CDR3 loop spans 18 amino acids. This chain's CDR3 is CASSLTRASGPLNNEQFF. In DNA, the CDR3 is TGTGCCAGCTCATTAACTCGGGCTAGCGGGCCCCTAAACAATGAGCAGTTCTTC.

The sample holds one count of this clone. The chain couples TRBV6-1 to TRBJ2-3; TRBD2 is a possible D gene (6 bases). The V gene lost 6 bases and the J gene lost 9 bases, with 10 bases spanning the gap. The CDR3 contains 11 residues. Germline CDR1 is MNHNS and CDR2 is SASEGT. The CDR3 region is CASRAGRTQYF. CDR3 coding DNA: TGTGCCAGCAGGGCAGGGAGGACGCAGTATTTT.

The V and J genes are TRBV4-1 and TRBJ1-5, with D unresolved. Germline CDR1 reads MGHRA; CDR2 reads YSYEKL. This CDR3 comprises 16 residues. Trimming left V 1 base short and J 5 bases short, with 15 bases between. Here the CDR3 reads CASSQAVPGGHQPQHF. In DNA form, the CDR3 reads TGCGCCAGCAGCCAAGCGGTCCCGGGAGGCCATCAGCCCCAGCATTTT.

CDR3 residues: CASSLKREGNEQFF. For the CDR3, the DNA is TGCGCCAGCAGCTTAAAGCGGGAGGGCAATGAGCAGTTCTTC. This sequence joins TRBV5-1 and TRBJ2-1; 10 bases align to TRBD2. Germline V gives CDR1 SGHRS, CDR2 YFSETQ. The CDR3 length is 14 residues. V gave up 2 bases and J gave up 6 bases; unmatched junction bases: 2.

The chain employs TRBV25-1 and TRBJ2-7; 8 nucleotides match TRBD2. Trimming at V came to 2 bases and at J to 3 bases, leaving 9 bases not matched to a gene. Germline CDR1 and CDR2: MGHDK and SYGVNS. The CDR3 spans 16 residues. The CDR3 nucleotides read TGTGCCAGCAGTGAAGGGAGAGCGGGAGAGAGCTACGAGCAGTACTTC. Translating gives CASSEGRAGESYEQYF.

The chain joins TRBV5-6 to TRBJ1-2, with no clear D. The CDR3 has 16 amino acids. V was shortened by 4 bases and J by 2 bases, with 18 bases between the two germline ends. Looked up from germline, CDR1 is SGHDT and CDR2 is YYEEEE. CDR3 nucleotide sequence: TGTGCCAGCAGCCCATCGAGGGCCCGTTCCAACTATGGCTACACCTTC. Translation: CASSPSRARSNYGYTF. The complete variable domain, with remaining parts taken from reference TRBV5-6 and TRBJ1-2, reads DAGVTQSPTHLIKTRGQQVTLRCSPKSGHDTVSWYQQALGQGPQFIFQYYEEEERQRGNFPDRFSGHQFPNYSSELNVNALLLGDSALYLCASSPSRARSNYGYTFGSGTRLTVV.

V is TRBV10-3 and J is TRBJ2-1; 8 nucleotides agree with TRBD2. The CDR3 covers 20 residues. V lost 1 base, J lost 6 bases, and 20 bases stayed unmatched. CDR1 and CDR2 (germline): ENHRY, SYGVKD. This CDR3 is CAISELSYTQRERGGNEQFF. CDR3 nucleotides: TGTGCCATCAGTGAGTTGAGCTACACTCAGCGGGAGAGGGGGGGCAATGAGCAGTTCTTC.

This rearrangement joins TRBV27 to TRBJ2-2; 8 bases agree with TRBD2. Germline assignment: CDR1 MNHEY and CDR2 SMNVEV (reference sequence). This CDR3 is built from 16 residues. The V gene end was trimmed by 7 bases and the J gene end by 1 base; junction bases not matched to a gene: 8. The CDR3 bases are TGTGCCAGCACCCTGAGGCTAGCGGGGAACACCGGGGAGCTGTTTTTT. Protein sequence: CASTLRLAGNTGELFF.

This clone was counted a single time. The rearrangement joins TRBV4-3 to TRBJ1-2; no clear D gene. Germline CDR1 LGHNA, CDR2 YSLEER. The CDR3 loop spans 19 amino acids. Deletions cut 0 bases from V and 0 bases from J, with 20 bases between. The CDR3 bases are TGCGCCAGCAGCCAAGATGGGCCCTTAGACGCAACCTCTAACTATGGCTACACCTTC. This gives the protein CASSQDGPLDATSNYGYTF.